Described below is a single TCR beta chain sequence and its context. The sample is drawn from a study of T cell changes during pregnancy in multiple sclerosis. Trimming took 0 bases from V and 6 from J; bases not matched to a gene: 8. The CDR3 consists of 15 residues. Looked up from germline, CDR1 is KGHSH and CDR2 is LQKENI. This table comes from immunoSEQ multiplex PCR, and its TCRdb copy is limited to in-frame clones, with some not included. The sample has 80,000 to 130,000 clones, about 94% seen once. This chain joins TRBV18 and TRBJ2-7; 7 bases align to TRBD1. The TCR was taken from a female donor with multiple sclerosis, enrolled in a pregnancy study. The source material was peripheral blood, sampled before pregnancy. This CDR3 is CASSPPETGSLEQYF. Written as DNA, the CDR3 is TGTGCCAGCTCACCACCGGAGACAGGGTCTCTCGAGCAGTACTTC.